Listed here are 14 T cell receptor beta chains from one sample, sequenced in a study of shared clonotypes between healthy human individuals. Libraries were prepared by immunoSEQ multiplex PCR; TCRdb keeps only in-frame clonotypes and omits some of them. There are some 700,000 clones in the sample; roughly 91% occur only once, and 34% lies in the top ten. The sample consisted of memory CD8+ T cells from PBMCs. Noted subset: CD45RO+ cells pooled with CCR7-negative TemRA cells. These receptors came from a man aged 18 to 30 in good health. Some clones in this sample may be carry-over from other donors' samples.

This chain links TRBV29-1 with TRBJ2-1, with TRBD2 identical over 13 bases. This CDR3 has 13 residues. Germline CDR1 and CDR2: SQVTM and ANQGSEA. The ends lost 5 bases at V and 10 bases at J; junction bases unmatched: 5. The CDR3 loop is CSVTSGRAHEQFF. The CDR3 nucleotides read TGCAGCGTTACTAGCGGGAGGGCCCACGAGCAGTTCTTC.

This chain joins TRBV7-9 and TRBJ2-1; 7 bases are shared with TRBD1. V dropped 4 bases and J dropped 6; count of bases not matched to a gene: 6. The germline V gene encodes CDR1 SEHNR and CDR2 FQNEAQ (reference sequence). The CDR3 extends over 14 amino acids. The CDR3 DNA reads as TGTGCCAGCAGCTCTGAACAGGGGTTCAATGAGCAGTTCTTC. It translates to CASSSEQGFNEQFF.

The rearrangement uses TRBV6-4 and TRBJ2-7; TRBD1 matches at 7 bases. The CDR3 is 13 amino acids. J was trimmed by 3 bases and V by 6 bases; bases with no gene match: 5. The germline V gene has CDR1 MRHNA and CDR2 SNTAGT. The CDR3 protein is CASSPGQSYEQYF. The CDR3 nucleotides are TGTGCCAGCAGCCCGGGACAGAGCTACGAGCAGTACTTC.

The chain recombines TRBV15 with TRBJ1-5; D gene unclear. This CDR3 is built from 13 residues. Trimming shortened V by 1 base and J by 9 bases, and 10 bases separated the two germline ends. The V gene's germline CDR1 is LNHNV and CDR2 YYDKDF (reference sequence). CDR3 sequence: CATSRASTTPQHF. The CDR3 DNA reads as TGTGCCACCAGCAGAGCGAGTACAACGCCCCAGCATTTT.

V is TRBV10-3 and J is TRBJ2-5; weak D call: TRBD1 (5 bases). The CDR3 is made up of 14 amino acids. Deletions cut 4 bases from V and 5 bases from J, with 14 bases between. The germline V gene encodes CDR1 ENHRY and CDR2 SYGVKD. CDR3 sequence (DNA): TGTGCCATCAGTGGCCGCAGGGAAGATGAGACCCAGTACTTC. Translation: CAISGRREDETQYF.

The genes are TRBV4-1 and TRBJ1-4; D is uncertain. This CDR3 contains 16 residues. Germline V CDR1 and CDR2: MGHRA, YSYEKL. The V end lost 0 bases, the J end lost 4 bases, and 12 bases lay between the germline ends. The CDR3 nucleotides read TGCGCCAGCAGCCAAGATATCCGGGCCCTTAATGAAAAACTGTTTTTT. It specifies CASSQDIRALNEKLFF.

The chain uses TRBV4-3 and TRBJ2-1; TRBD2 agrees at 10 bases. V lost 2 bases to trimming and J lost 4 bases; unmatched junction nucleotides: 5. CDR1 and CDR2 (germline): LGHNA, YSLEER. The CDR3 runs to 16 residues. The CDR3 DNA reads as TGCGCCAGCAGCCAAATCGGGACTAGCGAGTACAATGAGCAGTTCTTC. It codes for CASSQIGTSEYNEQFF.

The chain links TRBV9 to TRBJ2-7; perhaps D is TRBD1 or TRBD2 (7 bases each). The CDR3 covers 15 residues. The V gene's germline CDR1 is SGDLS and CDR2 YYNGEE. V shed 4 bases and J shed 5 bases, with 19 bases lying between them. The CDR3 DNA reads TGTGCCAGCAGCCTTGGGGAGGGGGCCGTTAACGAGCAGTACTTC. Protein: CASSLGEGAVNEQYF.

V is TRBV7-9 and J is TRBJ2-1; D unresolved. Germline lookup yields CDR1 SEHNR and CDR2 FQNEAQ (reference sequence). V was cut by 1 base and J by 5 bases, with 6 bases left in between. The CDR3 is 13 residues long. CDR3 sequence: CASSLVVDNEQFF. CDR3 coding DNA: TGTGCCAGCAGCTTAGTAGTCGACAATGAGCAGTTCTTC.

As DNA, the CDR3 is TGTGCCAGCAGTTTGGGGTCCGGGGGCTACACCTTC. It codes for CASSLGSGGYTF. This chain uses TRBV28 with TRBJ1-2; D uncertain. V lost 3 bases to trimming and J lost 8 bases, with 10 bases between them. CDR1 MDHEN and CDR2 SYDVKM come from the germline V gene. The CDR3 consists of 12 residues.

The V and J genes are TRBV19 and TRBJ1-1; D is possibly TRBD1 (5 bases). From germline, CDR1 is LNHDA and CDR2 SQIVND (reference sequence). The CDR3 has 15 amino acids. V was trimmed by 1 base and J by 1 base, leaving 10 bases between them. CDR3 amino acids: CASSIGVGANTEAFF. The CDR3 DNA follows: TGTGCCAGTAGTATAGGCGTTGGGGCGAACACTGAAGCTTTCTTT.

The chain links TRBV19 to TRBJ1-1; 11 bases align to TRBD1. V was clipped by 5 bases and J by 1 base; unmatched bases: 6. Germline CDR1 reads LNHDA; CDR2 reads SQIVND (reference sequence). There are 16 residues in the CDR3. This chain's CDR3 is CASSPWDRGANTEAFF. The DNA for the CDR3 is TGTGCCAGTAGTCCCTGGGACAGGGGGGCGAACACTGAAGCTTTCTTT. The entire variable domain, with the rest obtained from reference TRBV19 and TRBJ1-1, is as follows: DGGITQSPKYLFRKEGQNVTLSCEQNLNHDAMYWYRQDPGQGLRLIYYSQIVNDFQKGDIAEGYSVSREKKESFPLTVTSAQKNPTAFYLCASSPWDRGANTEAFFGQGTRLTVV.

This clone was seen a single time. The chain couples TRBV6-5 to TRBJ1-2; TRBD1 matches at 9 bases. The CDR3 extends over 14 amino acids. CDR1 is MNHEY, CDR2 SVGAGI, per germline. V lost 4 bases to trimming and J lost 1 base; unmatched junction nucleotides: 1. The CDR3 DNA is TGTGCCAGCAGTTGGGACAGGGATAACTATGGCTACACCTTC. This codes for CASSWDRDNYGYTF.

This chain links TRBV10-3 with TRBJ2-1; the match to TRBD2 covers 14 bases. The CDR3 sequence is 16 residues long. Trimming cost V 4 bases and J 4 bases; bases outside gene matches: 3. In germline, CDR1 is ENHRY, CDR2 SYGVKD. The CDR3 loop is CAISGGLAGEYNEQFF. CDR3 nucleotides: TGTGCCATCAGTGGGGGACTAGCGGGAGAATACAATGAGCAGTTCTTC.